The 19 T cell receptor beta chains given below trace back to one sample, sequenced in a study of cytomegalovirus exposure and HLA in healthy donors. The PCR made use of 60 Vbeta and 13 Jbeta primers. The assay was immunoSEQ multiplex PCR, and TCRdb's table has in-frame clones only and misses some. The table has about 130,000 clones, roughly four fifths seen once. Material: PBMCs. These receptors were collected from a man aged 25 to 45 in good health and CMV-seronegative.

This clone was observed a single time. V is TRBV28 and J is TRBJ1-5; no clear D gene. Trimming removed 2 bases at V and 3 bases at J, with 8 bases between. This CDR3 region has 14 residues. CDR1 and CDR2 (germline): MDHEN, SYDVKM. The CDR3 nucleotides are TGTGCCAGCAGTTTAAGAGGTTACAATCAGCCCCAGCATTTT. Translating it yields CASSLRGYNQPQHF.

J is TRBJ2-7 and V is TRBV5-1, with 12 bases identical to TRBD1. V lost 2 bases and J lost 6; bases outside the gene matches: 6. The germline V gene has CDR1 SGHRS and CDR2 YFSETQ. The length of the CDR3 is 15 residues. CDR3 loop: CASSFRDRGHGEQYF. The CDR3 DNA reads as TGCGCCAGCAGCTTTAGGGACAGGGGGCACGGCGAGCAGTACTTC.

V usage is TRBV6-5 and J usage is TRBJ2-7; TRBD2 matches at 9 bases. The J segment lost 5 bases and the V segment lost 9 bases, leaving 11 bases of the junction unmatched. The CDR3 totals 14 residues. Looked up from germline, CDR1 is MNHEY and CDR2 is SVGAGI. CDR3 sequence: CAREERERGDEQYF. CDR3 in DNA: TGTGCCAGGGAGGAGCGGGAGCGGGGGGACGAGCAGTACTTC.

V gene TRBV28 combines with J gene TRBJ2-2; 7 nucleotides match TRBD1. J gave up 4 bases and V 5 bases, and 4 bases lay outside the gene matches. Germline V gene sequence: CDR1 MDHEN, CDR2 SYDVKM. The CDR3 covers 14 residues. The CDR3 spells CASSAPGGTGELFF. CDR3 sequence (DNA): TGTGCCAGCAGTGCTCCAGGGGGCACCGGGGAGCTGTTTTTT.

A few counts support this clone. The chain joins TRBV6-4 to TRBJ1-1, with D unclear. Per the germline V gene, CDR1 is MRHNA and CDR2 is SNTAGT. CDR3 length: 13 residues. The ends were cut back, 2 bases at V and 0 bases at J, with 4 bases in the middle. CDR3 sequence (DNA): TGTGCCAGCAGTGACAGCATGAACACTGAAGCTTTCTTT. It is translated as CASSDSMNTEAFF.

This clone was recorded only once. The chain is built from TRBV30 and TRBJ2-3, with 10 bases that match TRBD2. The CDR3 loop spans 15 amino acids. The germline gives CDR1 GTSNPN, CDR2 SVGIG (reference sequence). V gave up 4 bases and J gave up 6 bases; unmatched junction bases: 10. The CDR3 DNA follows: TGTGCCTGGAAGGTTCTAGCGGGAGAATCTGATACGCAGTATTTT. It yields the protein CAWKVLAGESDTQYF.

The V gene is TRBV7-6, the J gene TRBJ2-5; weak D call: TRBD2 (7 bases). Trimming stripped 4 bases from V and 0 bases from J, with 15 bases between. There are 16 residues in the CDR3. The V gene's germline CDR1 is SGHVS and CDR2 FNYEAQ. The chain's CDR3 is CASSSNEGGNQETQYF. The CDR3, as DNA: TGTGCCAGCAGCTCTAATGAGGGGGGGAACCAAGAGACCCAGTACTTC.

This clone was seen a handful of times. The chain links TRBV4-2 to TRBJ2-1; a possible D gene is TRBD2 (6 bases). Germline V CDR1 and CDR2: LGHNA, YNFKEQ. Trimming took 5 bases from V and 6 from J, leaving 8 bases between them. There are 12 residues in the CDR3. In nucleotides, the CDR3 is TGTGCCAGCAGCACCGGGGGCAATGAGCAGTTCTTC. Its translation is CASSTGGNEQFF.

The gene calls are TRBV9 and TRBJ1-1, with D maybe TRBD1 (6 bases). The CDR3 spans 14 residues. Germline CDR1 is SGDLS and CDR2 is YYNGEE. V was clipped by 4 bases and J by 4 bases, with 14 bases between them. This chain's CDR3 is CASSHEGVLTEAFF. The DNA for the CDR3 is TGTGCCAGCAGCCACGAGGGGGTTCTCACTGAAGCTTTCTTT. Drawing the rest from reference TRBV9 and TRBJ1-1, the complete variable domain is DSGVTQTPKHLITATGQRVTLRCSPRSGDLSVYWYQQSLDQGLQFLIQYYNGEERAKGNILERFSAQQFPDLHSELNLSSLELGDSALYFCASSHEGVLTEAFFGQGTRLTVV.

The rearrangement uses TRBV6-5 and TRBJ2-1; 8 nucleotides agree with TRBD2. Losses at the gene ends were 7 bases for V and 0 bases for J; bases not matched to a gene: 5. The CDR3 extends over 15 amino acids. Germline CDR1 reads MNHEY; CDR2 reads SVGAGI. The CDR3 DNA follows: TGTGCCAGCAAGACCGGGACTAGCTCCTACAATGAGCAGTTCTTC. Its translation is CASKTGTSSYNEQFF.

The chain combines TRBV5-1 with TRBJ2-6, with a weak D call TRBD1 (6 bases). The CDR3 length is 19 residues. Trimming took 0 bases from V and 0 from J, leaving 16 bases between them. Germline loops: CDR1 SGHRS, CDR2 YFSETQ. CDR3 sequence (DNA): TGCGCCAGCAGCTTGGCCTTTGGACAGAGATTCTCTGGGGCCAACGTCCTGACTTTC. Translated, it gives CASSLAFGQRFSGANVLTF.

For the CDR3, the DNA is TGTGCCAGCGCGTGGAGCTCCGATCAGCCCCAGCATTTT. This codes for CASAWSSDQPQHF. V and J are TRBV6-1 and TRBJ1-5; D is unclear. V dropped 8 bases and J dropped 5 bases, with 13 bases sitting between them. This CDR3 is 13 amino acids long. Germline-derived CDR1 and CDR2 are MNHNS and SASEGT.

Only a few counts were recorded for this clone. V and J are TRBV30 and TRBJ2-7; D perhaps matches TRBD2 (5 bases). CDR3 size: 11 residues. Germline V gives CDR1 GTSNPN, CDR2 SVGIG (reference sequence). The ends were cut back, 5 bases at V and 7 bases at J, with 12 bases in the middle. The CDR3, as DNA: TGTGCCTGGGGTAAAGGAGGTGAGCAGTACTTC. Amino acid sequence: CAWGKGGEQYF.

This clone was counted only a few times. V gene TRBV6-5 combines with J gene TRBJ1-3; TRBD1 matches 9 bases. This CDR3 is 15 amino acids long. The germline CDR1 and CDR2 sequences are MNHEY and SVGAGI. V was clipped by 6 bases and J by 3 bases; unmatched bases: 6. CDR3 residues: CASSAGQGYGNTIYF. CDR3 coding DNA: TGTGCCAGCAGCGCGGGACAGGGTTATGGAAACACCATATATTTT.

This chain uses TRBV6-1 with TRBJ2-1; the D gene is possibly TRBD2 (6 bases). Trimming removed 7 bases from V and 0 bases from J, with 13 bases in between. The CDR3 sequence is 15 residues long. Germline CDR1 and CDR2: MNHNS and SASEGT. CDR3 DNA sequence: TGTGCCAGCACTAGGGACTCGAGCTCCTACAATGAGCAGTTCTTC. This sequence encodes CASTRDSSSYNEQFF.

This chain joins TRBV4-2 and TRBJ2-2; no reliable D call. Trimming cost V 0 bases and J 8 bases, with 13 bases left between them. This CDR3 has 15 amino acids. Germline V lookup: CDR1 LGHNA, CDR2 YNFKEQ. The CDR3 nucleotides read TGTGCCAGCAGCCAAGATATCGCCTGGCTTGGGGAGCTGTTTTTT. Protein: CASSQDIAWLGELFF.

This chain's CDR3 is CASSLATSGRYNEQFF. The DNA for the CDR3 is TGTGCCAGCAGCTTAGCGACTAGCGGACGCTACAATGAGCAGTTCTTC. The rearrangement joins TRBV7-8 to TRBJ2-1, with TRBD2 matching over 9 bases. Germline-derived CDR1 and CDR2 are SGHVS and FQNEAQ. The J segment lost 3 bases and the V segment lost 0 bases, leaving 3 bases of the junction unmatched. The CDR3 runs 16 residues.

The chain joins TRBV7-9 to TRBJ2-7; D remains ambiguous. This CDR3 region has 13 residues. From germline, CDR1 is SEHNR and CDR2 FQNEAQ (reference sequence). V was pared by 3 bases and J by 3 bases, with 9 bases between. The chain's CDR3 is CASSFPPLYEQYF. CDR3 sequence (DNA): TGTGCCAGCAGCTTTCCCCCCCTCTACGAGCAGTACTTC. The entire variable domain, with the rest obtained from reference TRBV7-9 and TRBJ2-7, is as follows: DTGVSQNPRHKITKRGQNVTFRCDPISEHNRLYWYRQTLGQGPEFLTYFQNEAQLEKSRLLSDRFSAERPKGSFSTLEIQRTEQGDSAMYLCASSFPPLYEQYFGPGTRLTVT.

The chain employs TRBV7-9 and TRBJ1-1, with D maybe TRBD1 (5 bases). The CDR3 runs to 14 residues. Germline V gene sequence: CDR1 SEHNR, CDR2 FQNEAQ (reference sequence). Trimming cost V 1 base and J 1 base, with 7 bases left between them. CDR3 in amino acids: CASSLGGKNTEAFF. The CDR3 nucleotides read TGTGCCAGCAGCTTAGGGGGCAAGAACACTGAAGCTTTCTTT.